The 25 T cell receptor beta chains below come from one sample, sequenced in a study of T cell responses to AZD1222 COVID-19 vaccine. Sequencing was performed with immunoSEQ multiplex PCR; in TCRdb, only in-frame clones are kept and a portion is missing. This table holds around 29,000 clones, 93% found once. The sequenced sample was peripheral blood, obtained on day 0 of AZD1222 vaccination. The receptors were sampled from an adult in good health.

J is TRBJ2-5 and V is TRBV29-1; unclear D gene. Trimming removed 1 base from V and 5 bases from J, with 14 bases in between. Germline values: CDR1 SQVTM, CDR2 ANQGSEA. The CDR3 is 14 amino acids. Written as DNA, the CDR3 is TGCAGCGTTGAAGGGGCTAGGCTGCCCGAGACCCAGTACTTC. This codes for CSVEGARLPETQYF.

The V gene is TRBV2, the J gene TRBJ1-5; D uncertain. V was trimmed by 0 bases and J by 6 bases, leaving 3 bases between them. Per the germline V gene, CDR1 is SNHLY and CDR2 is FYNNEI. The CDR3 has 12 residues. CDR3 in DNA: TGTGCCAGCAGTGAAGCGGCTCAGCCCCAGCATTTT. Its protein is CASSEAAQPQHF.

This clone was counted once. V usage is TRBV30 and J usage is TRBJ1-5; D may be TRBD1 (5 bases). The CDR3 contains 12 residues. Germline V lookup: CDR1 GTSNPN, CDR2 SVGIG (reference sequence). V lost 7 bases to trimming and J lost 3 bases, with 10 bases between them. The CDR3 DNA is TGTGCCTTCGGGACCTTCAATCAGCCCCAGCATTTT. Translated, it gives CAFGTFNQPQHF.

The J gene is TRBJ2-7, the V gene TRBV6-2 or TRBV6-3; D is unresolved. This CDR3 has 15 residues. The V end lost 4 bases, the J end lost 4 bases, and 17 bases lay between the germline ends. The V gene's germline CDR1 is MNHEY and CDR2 SVGEGT. The CDR3 nucleotides read TGTGCCAGCAGTTCGGAAAGGGTTTCGTGGTACGAGCAGTACTTC. The encoded protein is CASSSERVSWYEQYF.

This chain uses TRBV6-5 with TRBJ1-5; 9 bases fit TRBD1. Trimming at V came to 5 bases and at J to 6 bases, leaving 5 bases not matched to a gene. The CDR3 runs to 14 residues. Germline V CDR1 and CDR2: MNHEY, SVGAGI. The CDR3 DNA reads as TGTGCCAGCAGTCTGGACAGGGGCTCTCAGCCCCAGCATTTT. Protein: CASSLDRGSQPQHF.

V usage is TRBV29-1 and J usage is TRBJ2-1, with D perhaps given as TRBD1 or TRBD2 (5 bases each). Germline CDR1 and CDR2: SQVTM and ANQGSEA. The V and J ends lost 4 bases and 7 bases respectively, with 5 bases between them. This CDR3 has 10 residues. Here the CDR3 reads CSVGGNEQFF. The DNA for the CDR3 is TGCAGCGTTGGGGGGAATGAGCAGTTCTTC.

The chain couples TRBV6-5 to TRBJ1-3, with 9 bases identical to TRBD1. Germline loops: CDR1 MNHEY, CDR2 SVGAGI. The CDR3 has 15 amino acids. Trimming took 6 bases from V and 3 from J; bases not matched to a gene: 6. The CDR3 spells CASSPRQGVGNTIYF. The DNA for the CDR3 is TGTGCCAGCAGCCCAAGACAGGGGGTTGGAAACACCATATATTTT.

This chain joins TRBV7-9 and TRBJ2-3; D not resolved. This CDR3 region has 15 residues. Per the germline V gene, CDR1 is SEHNR and CDR2 is FQNEAQ (reference sequence). Trimming pared 5 bases from V and 4 bases from J, leaving 16 bases between. DNA of the CDR3: TGTGCCAGCAGCCGAGGACCGCTCTCCGCAGATACGCAGTATTTT. Translating it yields CASSRGPLSADTQYF. Full variable domain (outside the CDR3, taken from reference TRBV7-9 and TRBJ2-3): DTGVSQNPRHKITKRGQNVTFRCDPISEHNRLYWYRQTLGQGPEFLTYFQNEAQLEKSRLLSDRFSAERPKGSFSTLEIQRTEQGDSAMYLCASSRGPLSADTQYFGPGTRLTVL.

This chain joins TRBV6-4 and TRBJ1-2, with unresolved D. The V end lost 3 bases, the J end lost 6 bases, and 11 bases lay between the germline ends. The CDR3 covers 13 residues. CDR1 and CDR2 (germline): MRHNA, SNTAGT. The CDR3 reads CASSEKGTHGYTF. Here the CDR3 DNA reads TGTGCCAGCAGTGAAAAGGGAACCCATGGCTACACCTTC.

This chain uses TRBV6-4 with TRBJ2-1; possible D gene TRBD2, 5 bases. Trimming left V 2 bases short and J 6 bases short, with 14 bases between. Germline assignment: CDR1 MRHNA and CDR2 SNTAGT. The CDR3 is 15 residues long. The CDR3 sequence is CASSDPLAGINEQFF. Here the CDR3 DNA reads TGTGCCAGCAGTGACCCGCTAGCTGGCATCAATGAGCAGTTCTTC.

The chain links TRBV10-3 to TRBJ2-3; 7 bases map to TRBD2. The germline V gene has CDR1 ENHRY and CDR2 SYGVKD. V shed 0 bases, J shed 2 bases, and the junction held 5 bases outside the gene matches. The length of the CDR3 is 16 residues. The CDR3 DNA reads TGTGCCATCAGTGAGTCGAGAGCGGGACTCACAGATACGCAGTATTTT. It translates to CAISESRAGLTDTQYF.

The chain combines TRBV6-5 with TRBJ2-2; perhaps TRBD1 as D (5 bases). V lost 0 bases and J 5 bases, leaving 13 bases between the germline ends. In germline, CDR1 is MNHEY, CDR2 SVGAGI. The CDR3 extends over 16 amino acids. CDR3 residues: CASSYSTAVETGELFF. DNA for the CDR3: TGTGCCAGCAGTTACTCGACAGCAGTCGAAACCGGGGAGCTGTTTTTT.

V is TRBV5-6 and J is TRBJ1-6; a weak D match, TRBD1 (6 bases). With 3 bases removed from V and 6 bases from J, the gap between germline ends came to 25 bases. CDR3 length: 19 amino acids. Looked up from germline, CDR1 is SGHDT and CDR2 is YYEEEE. For the CDR3, the DNA is TGTGCCAGCAGCTCCGGGGGAGACAGGAAGTTTCGAATTAATTCACCCCTCCACTTT. Translated: CASSSGGDRKFRINSPLHF.

V gene TRBV6-2 or TRBV6-3 combines with J gene TRBJ2-7, with 8 bases matching TRBD2. V was clipped by 5 bases and J by 12 bases; unmatched bases: 9. The germline V gene encodes CDR1 MNHEY and CDR2 SVGEGT. The CDR3 loop spans 12 amino acids. For the CDR3, the DNA is TGTGCCAGCAGTGATGGACTAGCCCTAACGTACTTC. It specifies CASSDGLALTYF.

The V gene is TRBV28, the J gene TRBJ1-5; D perhaps matches TRBD1 (5 bases). The V end was cut by 2 bases, the J end by 2 bases, with 10 bases between. Germline V gene sequence: CDR1 MDHEN, CDR2 SYDVKM. The length of the CDR3 is 15 residues. CDR3 DNA sequence: TGTGCCAGCAGTTTAATGGGGGTTGGCAATCAGCCCCAGCATTTT. Translated: CASSLMGVGNQPQHF.

The chain joins TRBV6-5 to TRBJ2-1, with a possible D match to TRBD1 (5 bases). The V gene lost 8 bases and the J gene lost 6 bases, with 14 bases spanning the gap. CDR1 is MNHEY, CDR2 SVGAGI, per germline. The CDR3 is made up of 13 amino acids. For the CDR3, the DNA is TGTGCCAGCGAGAAACAGGCCTTCAATGAGCAGTTCTTC. Protein sequence: CASEKQAFNEQFF.

The genes are TRBV14 and TRBJ1-2, with D maybe TRBD1 (5 bases). The CDR3 is 15 residues long. CDR1 and CDR2 (germline): SGHDN, FVKESK. V was pared by 3 bases and J by 6 bases, with 17 bases between. DNA for the CDR3: TGTGCCAGCAGCCACAGACTTGGGGCTGGGGATGGCTACACCTTC. As protein: CASSHRLGAGDGYTF.

V usage is TRBV4-3 and J usage is TRBJ2-1; possibly TRBD1 for D (6 bases). V lost 2 bases, J lost 4 bases, and 9 bases lay in between. The germline V gene has CDR1 LGHNA and CDR2 YSLEER. This CDR3 region has 14 residues. Here the CDR3 reads CASSQSGHYNEQFF. The CDR3 region has the DNA TGCGCCAGCAGCCAATCGGGACATTACAATGAGCAGTTCTTC.

This clone has a handful of counts. No DNA is shown, since the ends of the CDR3 on it are uncertain; the CDR3 is the one TCRdb lists. The chain is built from TRBV4-3 and TRBJ2-1. Counting both end residues, the CDR3 totals 12 amino acids. Looked up from germline, CDR1 is LGHNA and CDR2 is YSLEER. This CDR3 reads CASSPYFGEQFF.

This chain connects TRBV4-3 to TRBJ2-2, with no clear D. The CDR3 consists of 14 residues. V lost 0 bases and J lost 4, with 6 bases in between. Germline CDR1 reads LGHNA; CDR2 reads YSLEER. CDR3 sequence: CASSQDLSTGELFF. In DNA form, the CDR3 reads TGCGCCAGCAGCCAAGACTTGTCCACCGGGGAGCTGTTTTTT.

V usage is TRBV13 and J usage is TRBJ2-1, with 9 bases fitting TRBD1. The germline V gene has CDR1 PRHDT and CDR2 FYEKMQ (reference sequence). There are 17 residues in the CDR3. Losses at the gene ends were 4 bases for V and 9 bases for J; bases not matched to a gene: 16. The CDR3 is CASSSISRRTGVVEQFF. The CDR3 coding sequence is TGTGCCAGCAGCTCAATATCTAGGCGGACAGGGGTGGTTGAGCAGTTCTTC.

The CDR3 loop reads CSASLRQHNQPQHF. As DNA, the CDR3 is TGCAGTGCTAGTCTCCGACAGCACAATCAGCCCCAGCATTTT. The chain links TRBV20-1 to TRBJ1-5, with D tentatively TRBD1 (5 bases). Germline assignment: CDR1 DFQATT and CDR2 SNEGSKA (reference sequence). Deletions cut 3 bases from V and 3 bases from J, with 12 bases between. CDR3 length: 14 residues.

The chain links TRBV7-9 to TRBJ1-3; possible D gene TRBD1, 5 bases. The length of the CDR3 is 15 residues. The V and J ends lost 3 bases and 0 bases respectively, with 9 bases between them. Germline V gene sequence: CDR1 SEHNR, CDR2 FQNEAQ (reference sequence). The chain's CDR3 is CASSLRQYSGNTIYF. The CDR3 DNA reads as TGTGCCAGCAGCTTGAGACAGTACTCTGGAAACACCATATATTTT. Complete variable domain (other parts from reference TRBV7-9 and TRBJ1-3): DTGVSQNPRHKITKRGQNVTFRCDPISEHNRLYWYRQTLGQGPEFLTYFQNEAQLEKSRLLSDRFSAERPKGSFSTLEIQRTEQGDSAMYLCASSLRQYSGNTIYFGEGSWLTVV.

The chain joins TRBV6-5 to TRBJ1-4, with no clear D. The germline CDR1 and CDR2 sequences are MNHEY and SVGAGI. The germline V and J ends were trimmed by 2 bases and 6 bases, with 13 bases remaining between them. The CDR3 is 15 residues long. CDR3 sequence reads: CASSYNLGAHEKLFF. CDR3 nucleotides: TGTGCCAGCAGTTACAATTTGGGTGCCCATGAAAAACTGTTTTTT.

V gene TRBV5-6 combines with J gene TRBJ1-2; the D is unclear. Germline V gives CDR1 SGHDT, CDR2 YYEEEE. This CDR3 is built from 14 residues. Trimming took 1 base from V and 1 from J, leaving 8 bases between them. CDR3 loop: CASSLSNSNYGYTF. The CDR3 DNA is TGTGCCAGCAGCTTGTCTAACAGTAACTATGGCTACACCTTC.